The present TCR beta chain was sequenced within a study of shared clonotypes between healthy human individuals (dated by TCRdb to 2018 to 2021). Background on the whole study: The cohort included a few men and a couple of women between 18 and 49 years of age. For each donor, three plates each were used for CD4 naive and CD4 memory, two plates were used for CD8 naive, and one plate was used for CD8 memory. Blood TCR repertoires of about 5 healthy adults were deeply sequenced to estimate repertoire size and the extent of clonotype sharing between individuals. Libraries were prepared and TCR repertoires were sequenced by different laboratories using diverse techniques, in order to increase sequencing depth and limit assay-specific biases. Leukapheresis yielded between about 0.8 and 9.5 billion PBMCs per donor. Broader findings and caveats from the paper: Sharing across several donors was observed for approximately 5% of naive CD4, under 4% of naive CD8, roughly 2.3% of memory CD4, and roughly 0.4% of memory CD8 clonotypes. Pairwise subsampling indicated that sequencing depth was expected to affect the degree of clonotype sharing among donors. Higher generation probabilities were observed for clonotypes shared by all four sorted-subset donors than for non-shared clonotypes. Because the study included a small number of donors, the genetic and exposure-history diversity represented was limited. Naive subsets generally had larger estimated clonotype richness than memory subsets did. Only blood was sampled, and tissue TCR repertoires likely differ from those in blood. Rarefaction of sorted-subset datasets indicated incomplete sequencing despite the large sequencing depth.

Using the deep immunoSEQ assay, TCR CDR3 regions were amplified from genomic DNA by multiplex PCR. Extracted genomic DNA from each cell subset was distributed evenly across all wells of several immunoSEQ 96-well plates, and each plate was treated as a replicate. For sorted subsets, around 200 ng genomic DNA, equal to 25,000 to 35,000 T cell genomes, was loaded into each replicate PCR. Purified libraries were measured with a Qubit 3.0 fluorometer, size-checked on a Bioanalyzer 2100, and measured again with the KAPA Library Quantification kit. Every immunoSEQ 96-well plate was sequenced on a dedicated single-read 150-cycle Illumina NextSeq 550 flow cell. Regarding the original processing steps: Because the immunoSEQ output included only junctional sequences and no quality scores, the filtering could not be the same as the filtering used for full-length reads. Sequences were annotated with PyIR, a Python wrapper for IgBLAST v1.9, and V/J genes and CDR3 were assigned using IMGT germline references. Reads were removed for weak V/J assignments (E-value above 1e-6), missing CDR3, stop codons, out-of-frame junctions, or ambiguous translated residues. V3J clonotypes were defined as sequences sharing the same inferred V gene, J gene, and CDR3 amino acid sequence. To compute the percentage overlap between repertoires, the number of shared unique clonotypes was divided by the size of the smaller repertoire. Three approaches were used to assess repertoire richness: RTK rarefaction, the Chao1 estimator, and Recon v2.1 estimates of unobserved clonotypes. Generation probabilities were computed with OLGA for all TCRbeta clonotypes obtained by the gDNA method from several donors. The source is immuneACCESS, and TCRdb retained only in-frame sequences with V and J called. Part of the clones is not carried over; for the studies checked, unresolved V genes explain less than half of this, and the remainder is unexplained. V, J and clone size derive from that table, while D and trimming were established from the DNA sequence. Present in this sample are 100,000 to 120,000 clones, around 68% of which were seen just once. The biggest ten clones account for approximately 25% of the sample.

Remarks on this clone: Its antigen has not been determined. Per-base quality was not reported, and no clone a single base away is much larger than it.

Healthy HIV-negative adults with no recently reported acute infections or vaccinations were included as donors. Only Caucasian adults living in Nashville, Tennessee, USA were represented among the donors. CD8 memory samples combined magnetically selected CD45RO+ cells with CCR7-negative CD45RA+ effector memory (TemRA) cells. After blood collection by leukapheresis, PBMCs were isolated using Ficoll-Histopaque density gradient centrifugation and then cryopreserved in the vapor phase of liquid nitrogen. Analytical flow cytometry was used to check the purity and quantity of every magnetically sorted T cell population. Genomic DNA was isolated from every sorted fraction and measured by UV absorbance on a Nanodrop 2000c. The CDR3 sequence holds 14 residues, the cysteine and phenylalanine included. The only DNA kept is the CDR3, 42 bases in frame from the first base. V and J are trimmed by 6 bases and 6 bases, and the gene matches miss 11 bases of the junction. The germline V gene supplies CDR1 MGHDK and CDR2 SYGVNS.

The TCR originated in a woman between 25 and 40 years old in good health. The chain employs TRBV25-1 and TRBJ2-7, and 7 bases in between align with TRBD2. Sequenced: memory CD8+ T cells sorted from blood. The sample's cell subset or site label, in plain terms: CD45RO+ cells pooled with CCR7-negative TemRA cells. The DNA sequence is TGTGCCAGCAGCTTCGGGGACTATAGGGGCGAGCAGTACTTC. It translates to CASSFGDYRGEQYF.